One sample yielded the 14 T cell receptor beta chains listed below, sequenced in a study of T cell changes during pregnancy in multiple sclerosis. Assay: immunoSEQ multiplex PCR; the TCRdb copy retains only in-frame clones and omits some. The profile shows some 40,000 clones, around 90% of them singletons. The sample in question was CD4+ T cells from peripheral blood mononuclear cells, obtained before pregnancy. Every receptor here comes from a female donor with multiple sclerosis, enrolled in a pregnancy study.

This clone appeared once. At the DNA level, this CDR3 is encoded by other sequences in the same sample as well. The rearrangement joins TRBV13 to TRBJ2-3; 8 bases agree with TRBD2. J gave up 2 bases and V 2 bases, and 9 bases lay outside the gene matches. Germline V gene lookup returns CDR1 PRHDT and CDR2 FYEKMQ (reference sequence). The CDR3 contains 17 residues. CDR3 DNA: TGTGCCAGCAGCTTACGCCTGGCGGGGGGCCCCACAGATACGCAGTATTTT. Translated, it gives CASSLRLAGGPTDTQYF.

The rearrangement links TRBV6-6 to TRBJ2-4; perhaps TRBD2 as D (6 bases). Trimming removed 3 bases at V and 7 bases at J, with 7 bases between. Per germline, CDR1 MNHNY and CDR2 SVGAGI (reference sequence). This CDR3 has 12 amino acids. CDR3 residues: CASSYGGNIQYF. The CDR3 DNA sequence: TGTGCCAGCAGTTATGGGGGGAACATTCAGTACTTC.

This clone has a single count. The V call is TRBV6-5, the J call TRBJ1-4, with a possible D match to TRBD1 (6 bases). Between the trimmed V and J ends, which lost 6 bases and 5 bases, there was a span of 13 bases. This CDR3 contains 14 residues. The germline gives CDR1 MNHEY, CDR2 SVGAGI. In DNA form, the CDR3 reads TGTGCCAGCAGCCTACAGGGTTCCAATGAAAAACTGTTTTTT. Residues: CASSLQGSNEKLFF.

The chain is built from TRBV6-5 and TRBJ1-5; 10 bases fit TRBD1. CDR1 is MNHEY and CDR2 is SVGAGI in the germline V gene. The J segment lost 6 bases and the V segment lost 5 bases, leaving 1 base of the junction unmatched. The CDR3 is 13 residues long. This CDR3 is CASSRTGGQPQHF. CDR3 nucleotides: TGTGCCAGCAGTCGGACAGGGGGTCAGCCCCAGCATTTT.

V and J are TRBV7-3 and TRBJ1-6; D perhaps matches TRBD1 (5 bases). CDR3 length: 15 residues. Germline V gives CDR1 SGHTA, CDR2 FQGTGA. V was shortened by 5 bases and J by 8 bases, with 16 bases between the two germline ends. The CDR3 region is CASSRGAVGYSPLHF. DNA for the CDR3: TGTGCCAGCAGCCGTGGGGCAGTCGGGTATTCACCCCTCCACTTT.

Regarding this clone: Germline and junction disagree at one end, which may indicate a read error. This chain joins TRBV7-7 and TRBJ2-1; 7 bases fit TRBD2. CDR3 length: 13 amino acids. Looked up from germline, CDR1 is SSHAT and CDR2 is FNYEAQ (reference sequence). Written as DNA, the CDR3 is TGTGCTAGCAGCTTAGAGCGGGGTAATGAGCAGTTCTTC. Protein: CASSLERGNEQFF.

The V call is TRBV28, the J call TRBJ1-6, with a tentative D call TRBD1 (6 bases). The germline CDR1 and CDR2 sequences are MDHEN and SYDVKM. The CDR3 is 15 residues long. V dropped 6 bases and J dropped 10 bases, with 19 bases sitting between them. As DNA, the CDR3 is TGTGCCAGCAGGGTTGGACGAGGTAGGGGGTCACCCCTCCACTTT. Translated: CASRVGRGRGSPLHF.

The V call is TRBV7-2, the J call TRBJ1-1; no firm D call. The CDR3 extends over 12 amino acids. Trimming shortened V by 8 bases and J by 1 base, and 8 bases separated the two germline ends. Germline-derived CDR1 and CDR2 are SGHTA and FQGNSA. CDR3 DNA: TGTGCCAGCGGTATGAGGAACACTGAAGCTTTCTTT. It is translated as CASGMRNTEAFF.

V and J are TRBV15 and TRBJ2-2; D may be TRBD1 (6 bases). CDR1 and CDR2 (germline): LNHNV, YYDKDF (reference sequence). V was pared by 0 bases and J by 3 bases, with 11 bases between. The CDR3 runs 16 residues. CDR3 coding DNA: TGTGCCACCAGCAGAGAATGGCAGGGGTACACCGGGGAGCTGTTTTTT. Protein: CATSREWQGYTGELFF. Complete variable domain (other parts from reference TRBV15 and TRBJ2-2): DAMVIQNPRYQVTQFGKPVTLSCSQTLNHNVMYWYQQKSSQAPKLLFHYYDKDFNNEADTPDNFQSRRPNTSFCFLDIRSPGLGDTAMYLCATSREWQGYTGELFFGEGSRLTVL.

This chain links TRBV5-1 with TRBJ1-2; D is perhaps TRBD1 (5 bases). The length of the CDR3 is 16 residues. The germline CDR1 and CDR2 sequences are SGHRS and YFSETQ. With 0 bases removed from V and 1 base from J, the gap between germline ends came to 13 bases. The CDR3 nucleotides are TGCGCCAGCAGCTTGGAGGGACGGGGGGGTAACTATGGCTACACCTTC. Translation gives CASSLEGRGGNYGYTF.

Note on this clone: The junction and the germline gene differ at one end; a read error may be behind it. V gene TRBV10-3 combines with J gene TRBJ1-2, with D perhaps TRBD1 (6 bases). The germline gives CDR1 ENHRY, CDR2 SYGVKD. The CDR3 extends over 13 amino acids. CDR3 loop: CASFGQLGYGYTF. CDR3 DNA: TGCGCGTCGTTTGGACAGTTGGGCTATGGCTACACCTTC.

The chain is built from TRBV18 and TRBJ2-2, with a tentative D call TRBD2 (5 bases). Germline V CDR1 and CDR2: KGHSH, LQKENI. Trimming cost V 0 bases and J 3 bases, with 8 bases left between them. This CDR3 contains 15 residues. The chain's CDR3 is CASSPPSRDTGELFF. In DNA, the CDR3 is TGTGCCAGCTCACCACCGTCGAGGGACACCGGGGAGCTGTTTTTT.

This clone was seen once. The V and J genes are TRBV14 and TRBJ1-3, with a possible D match to TRBD1 (6 bases). The CDR3 has 17 amino acids. Germline V gene data show CDR1 as SGHDN and CDR2 as FVKESK. V lost 0 bases and J lost 0, with 12 bases in between. The CDR3 loop is CASSQDRVGASGNTIYF. In DNA form, the CDR3 reads TGTGCCAGCAGCCAAGATCGCGTGGGGGCCTCTGGAAACACCATATATTTT.

The chain combines TRBV2 with TRBJ1-5, with D possibly matching TRBD1 (5 bases). Per the germline V gene, CDR1 is SNHLY and CDR2 is FYNNEI. There are 15 residues in the CDR3. V lost 7 bases, J lost 2 bases, and 15 bases lay in between. CDR3 residues: CASNVRGAGNQPQHF. In DNA, the CDR3 is TGTGCCAGCAATGTTAGGGGTGCGGGCAATCAGCCCCAGCATTTT.